This T cell receptor (beta chain) derives from a study of cytotoxic CD8 clonotypes in ibrutinib-treated CLL. The wider study: Over 9 relapsed/refractory, approximately 15 treatment-naive; roughly 17 IGHV unmutated.

The CDR3 runs 15 residues. The germline V gene encodes CDR1 SGHNT and CDR2 YENEEA. V trimming: 5 bases; J trimming: 2 bases; junction bases outside the gene matches: 6. Whole-study findings and limits: The study found clonality rose at ibrutinib response, then fell toward baseline at progression. Circulating CD8+ T-cell counts were tracked by baseline clonality, which exceeded that of age-matched healthy donors.

Worth noting for this clone: Its antigen is unidentified.

Generated by immunoSEQ multiplex PCR, the TCRdb table keeps only in-frame clones and is missing some. Among 130,000 or so clones listed, around 84% were seen once. This sequence joins TRBV11-3 and TRBJ1-1; the match to TRBD1 covers 9 bases. Sequencing used PBMCs, obtained after 24 months of ibrutinib treatment. The clonotype originates from a human donor with chronic lymphocytic leukemia. This chain's CDR3 is CASSARQGGNTEAFF. In DNA, the CDR3 is TGTGCCAGCAGCGCCCGACAGGGGGGAAACACTGAAGCTTTCTTT.